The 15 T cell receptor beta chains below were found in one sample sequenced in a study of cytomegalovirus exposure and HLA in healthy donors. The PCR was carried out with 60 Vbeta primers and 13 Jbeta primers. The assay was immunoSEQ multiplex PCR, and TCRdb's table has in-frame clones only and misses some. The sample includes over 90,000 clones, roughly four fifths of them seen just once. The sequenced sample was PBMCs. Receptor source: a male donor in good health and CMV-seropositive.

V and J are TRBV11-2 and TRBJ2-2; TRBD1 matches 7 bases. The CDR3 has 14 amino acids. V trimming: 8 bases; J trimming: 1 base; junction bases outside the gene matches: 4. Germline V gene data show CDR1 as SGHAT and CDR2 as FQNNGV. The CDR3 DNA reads TGTGCCAGCTCAAACAGGGGGAACACCGGGGAGCTGTTTTTT. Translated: CASSNRGNTGELFF.

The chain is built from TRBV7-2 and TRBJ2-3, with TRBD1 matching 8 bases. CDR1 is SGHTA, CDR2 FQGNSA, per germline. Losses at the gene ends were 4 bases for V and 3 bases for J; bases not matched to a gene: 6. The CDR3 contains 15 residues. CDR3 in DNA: TGTGCCAGCAGCTCTCAGACAGGGGTTACAGATACGCAGTATTTT. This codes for CASSSQTGVTDTQYF.

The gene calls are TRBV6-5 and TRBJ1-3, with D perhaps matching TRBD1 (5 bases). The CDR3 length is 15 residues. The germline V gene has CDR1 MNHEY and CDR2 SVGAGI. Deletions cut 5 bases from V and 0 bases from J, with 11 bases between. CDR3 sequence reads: CASSRPGGSGNTIYF. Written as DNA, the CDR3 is TGTGCCAGCAGTCGACCCGGGGGCTCTGGAAACACCATATATTTT.

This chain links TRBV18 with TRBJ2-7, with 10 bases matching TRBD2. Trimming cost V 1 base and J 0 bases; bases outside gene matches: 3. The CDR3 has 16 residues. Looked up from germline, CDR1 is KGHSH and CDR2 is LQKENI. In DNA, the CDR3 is TGTGCCAGCTCACCACTGAGCGGGAGGGCCTCCTACGAGCAGTACTTC. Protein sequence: CASSPLSGRASYEQYF.

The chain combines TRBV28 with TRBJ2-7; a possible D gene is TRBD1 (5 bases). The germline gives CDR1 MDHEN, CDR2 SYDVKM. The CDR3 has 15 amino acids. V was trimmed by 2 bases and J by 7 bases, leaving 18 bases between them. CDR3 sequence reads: CASSLRWGRWWEQYF. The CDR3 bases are TGTGCCAGCAGTTTAAGGTGGGGCAGATGGTGGGAGCAGTACTTC.

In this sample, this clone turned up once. The CDR3 sequence is CASSIVGALVEKLFF. Written as DNA, the CDR3 is TGTGCCAGTAGTATAGTGGGCGCCCTTGTTGAAAAACTGTTTTTT. The V gene is TRBV19, the J gene TRBJ1-4; D gene uncertain. V gave up 1 base and J gave up 7 bases, with 13 bases separating them. This CDR3 region has 15 residues. In germline, CDR1 is LNHDA, CDR2 SQIVND (reference sequence). The full variable domain, completed using reference TRBV19 and TRBJ1-4, is DGGITQSPKYLFRKEGQNVTLSCEQNLNHDAMYWYRQDPGQGLRLIYYSQIVNDFQKGDIAEGYSVSREKKESFPLTVTSAQKNPTAFYLCASSIVGALVEKLFFGSGTQLSVL.

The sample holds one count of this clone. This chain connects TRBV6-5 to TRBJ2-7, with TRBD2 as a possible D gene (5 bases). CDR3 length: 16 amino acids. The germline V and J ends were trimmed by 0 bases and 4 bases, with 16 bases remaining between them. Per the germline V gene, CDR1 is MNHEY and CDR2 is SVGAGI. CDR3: CASSYSVDGELYEQYF. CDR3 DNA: TGTGCCAGCAGTTACTCGGTGGACGGGGAATTGTACGAGCAGTACTTC.

CDR3 bases: TGTGCCAGCAGCTTAGCGCCCGCGGGGGGACAGGGGACTTACAATGAGCAGTTCTTC. It encodes CASSLAPAGGQGTYNEQFF. The V and J genes are TRBV7-7 and TRBJ2-1, with 10 bases that match TRBD1. After removal of 0 bases from V and 4 bases from J, the junction contained 12 bases not matched to a gene. The CDR3 totals 19 residues. CDR1 is SSHAT and CDR2 is FNYEAQ in the germline V gene (reference sequence).

CDR3 region: CASRGGNQPQHF. In nucleotides, the CDR3 is TGTGCCAGCAGGGGCGGCAATCAGCCCCAGCATTTT. The chain combines TRBV27 with TRBJ1-5; D remains unclear. Trimming removed 6 bases at V and 2 bases at J, with 5 bases between. There are 12 residues in the CDR3. Germline V CDR1 and CDR2: MNHEY, SMNVEV (reference sequence).

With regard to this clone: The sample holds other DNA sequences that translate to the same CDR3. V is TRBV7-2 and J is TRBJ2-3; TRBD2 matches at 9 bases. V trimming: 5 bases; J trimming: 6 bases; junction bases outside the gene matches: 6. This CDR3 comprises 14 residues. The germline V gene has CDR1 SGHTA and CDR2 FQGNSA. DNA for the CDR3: TGTGCCAGCAGCGCGGGACTAGCCAGCGATACGCAGTATTTT. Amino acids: CASSAGLASDTQYF.

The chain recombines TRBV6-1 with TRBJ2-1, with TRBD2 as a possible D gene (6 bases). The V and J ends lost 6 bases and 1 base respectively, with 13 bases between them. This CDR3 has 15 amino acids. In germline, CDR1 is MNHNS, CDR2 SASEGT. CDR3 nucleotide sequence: TGTGCCAGCAGGTCGTCCGGGGGTTCCTACAATGAGCAGTTCTTC. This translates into CASRSSGGSYNEQFF.

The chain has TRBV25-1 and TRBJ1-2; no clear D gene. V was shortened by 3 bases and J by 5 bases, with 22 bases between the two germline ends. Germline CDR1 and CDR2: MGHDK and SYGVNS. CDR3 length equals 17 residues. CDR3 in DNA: TGTGCCAGCAGTGAGTCCCCGGTTACTCCGTGGGCTTATGGCTACACCTTC. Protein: CASSESPVTPWAYGYTF.

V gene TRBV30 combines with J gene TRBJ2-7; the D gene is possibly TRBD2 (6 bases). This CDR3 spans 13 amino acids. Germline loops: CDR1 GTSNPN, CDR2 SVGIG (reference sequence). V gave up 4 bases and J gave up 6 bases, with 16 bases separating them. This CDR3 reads CAWTGDIKFEQYF. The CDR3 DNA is TGTGCCTGGACGGGGGATATAAAATTCGAGCAGTACTTC.

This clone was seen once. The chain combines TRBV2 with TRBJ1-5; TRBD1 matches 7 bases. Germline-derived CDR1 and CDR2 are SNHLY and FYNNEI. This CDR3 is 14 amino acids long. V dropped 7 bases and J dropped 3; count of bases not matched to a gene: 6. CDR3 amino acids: CASKGTDYNQPQHF. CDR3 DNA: TGTGCCAGCAAAGGGACAGACTACAATCAGCCCCAGCATTTT.

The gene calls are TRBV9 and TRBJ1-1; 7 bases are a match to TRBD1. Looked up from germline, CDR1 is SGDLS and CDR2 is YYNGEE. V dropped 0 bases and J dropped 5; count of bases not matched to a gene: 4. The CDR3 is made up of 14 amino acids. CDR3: CASSVVQGRTEAFF. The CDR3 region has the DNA TGTGCCAGCAGCGTAGTACAGGGGAGGACTGAAGCTTTCTTT.